This T cell receptor beta chain came from a study of persistence of HIV-infected CD4 T cells. The stimulus was lysate of CMV-infected fibroblasts, around 10 ug/mL. Sorting selected CD4+ T cells upregulating both CD40 ligand and CD69. PBMCs were depleted of CD8+ T cells before stimulation. The CDR3 sequence is 16 residues long. V lost 4 bases, J lost 2 bases, and 8 bases stayed unmatched. The germline V gene has CDR1 SGHKS and CDR2 YYEKEE (reference sequence). Points on this clone: Its target is unknown.

Sequencing used immunoSEQ version 4 in survey mode. Sequencing used immunoSEQ multiplex PCR; TCRdb keeps in-frame clones, though not all of them. This table holds just under 20,000 clones, 78% found once. The rearrangement uses TRBV5-5 and TRBJ2-2; 7 bases fit TRBD1. This TCR came from an adult man with HIV who was CMV-seropositive. The sequencing used CD4+ T cells sorted from PBMCs after approximately 20-hour stimulation, collected from a patient who received antiretroviral therapy. CDR3 sequence reads: CASSSDGTVNTGELFF. CDR3 nucleotides: TGTGCCAGCAGCAGTGACGGGACAGTTAACACCGGGGAGCTGTTTTTT. The full variable domain, rest sourced from reference TRBV5-5 and TRBJ2-2, is DAGVTQSPTHLIKTRGQQVTLRCSPISGHKSVSWYQQVLGQGPQFIFQYYEKEERGRGNFPDRFSARQFPNYSSELNVNALLLGDSALYLCASSSDGTVNTGELFFGEGSRLTVL.